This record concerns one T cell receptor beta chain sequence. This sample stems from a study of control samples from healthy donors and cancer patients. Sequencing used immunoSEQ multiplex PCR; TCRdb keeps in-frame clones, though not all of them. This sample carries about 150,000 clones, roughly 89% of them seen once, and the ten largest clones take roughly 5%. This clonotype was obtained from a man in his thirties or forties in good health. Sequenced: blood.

CDR3 protein: CASSPLDGGYGYTF. The CDR3 bases are TGTGCCAGCAGCCCCCTAGACGGAGGCTATGGCTACACCTTC. J is TRBJ1-2 and V is TRBV28; D gene ambiguous. Germline CDR1 and CDR2: MDHEN and SYDVKM. The CDR3 has 14 residues. V dropped 6 bases and J dropped 4 bases, with 15 bases sitting between them.